This T cell receptor beta chain emerged from a study of blood T cell repertoires in COVID-19. Background on the study: Italy, Spain and the United States were the sources of the convalescent and acute COVID-19 samples. From T cells, B-cell-depleted T cells, or PBMCs came the material, which was cDNA or gDNA.

This clone was recorded a few times. Germline V gene lookup returns CDR1 SGHRS and CDR2 YFSETQ. V gave up 5 bases and J gave up 4 bases, with 13 bases separating them. The CDR3 is 15 amino acids. How the authors handled the data: Reference gene primers were amplified, and this amplification served to estimate nucleated cell counts. Method: immunoSEQ multiplex PCR; TCRdb's copy keeps in-frame clones and lacks some. V, J and clone size are taken as reported in that table, and D and trimming were inferred from the DNA itself. This table has around 250,000 clones, over 75% appearing once. This sequence originates from a human donor in a cohort sampled during active COVID-19. Sequenced sample: peripheral blood. The J gene is TRBJ2-6, the V gene TRBV5-1; D is possibly TRBD2 (5 bases). The CDR3 loop is CASRWTGQGANVLTF. The CDR3 bases are TGCGCCAGCAGGTGGACTGGGCAAGGGGCCAACGTCCTGACTTTC.